The rows below give T cell receptor beta chains drawn from one sample of a study of T cell responses to AZD1222 COVID-19 vaccine. Method: immunoSEQ multiplex PCR; TCRdb's copy keeps in-frame clones and lacks some. The table has around 100,000 clones, around 90% seen once; the top ten hold approximately 1.7%. Source: peripheral blood, taken on day 0 of AZD1222 vaccination. The origin of the receptors is an adult in good health. The conserved cysteine and the conserved F or W are not part of the CDR3 here. Size values are once, few and many counts, or a class for expanded clones, and some rows have none.

V	size	J	CDR3
TRBV5-1	NA	TRBJ2-7	ASSLGTGSAEQY
TRBV5-6	NA	TRBJ1-1	ASSIISSTEAF
TRBV7-3	NA	TRBJ2-3	ASSLGSLAGGGGTQY
TRBV2	few	TRBJ1-3	ASSEGQLISGNTIY
TRBV7-3	NA	TRBJ2-1	ASNSGTTLDEQF
TRBV2	NA	TRBJ2-7	ATEGDFYEQY
TRBV7-2	NA	TRBJ1-3	ASSLVSTHREGNTIY
TRBV18	NA	TRBJ1-4	ASSSGTAYNGINEKLF
TRBV7-8	NA	TRBJ2-1	ASSLARDGRTKF
TRBV11-1	NA	TRBJ1-1	ASSSRRTPTEAF
TRBV4-1	NA	TRBJ1-2	ASSHPIETGGIYGYT
TRBV19	NA	TRBJ1-1	ASSWHTEAF